This entry is about one T cell receptor beta chain. The sample originates from a study of control samples from healthy donors and cancer patients. Germline CDR1 reads MNHEY; CDR2 reads SVGAGI. The CDR3 is made up of 12 amino acids. Deletions cut 6 bases from V and 5 bases from J, with 10 bases between. The method was immunoSEQ multiplex PCR; TCRdb's version includes in-frame clones alone and lacks a portion of them. The sample lists about 100,000 clones; around four fifths were seen once. The chain links TRBV6-5 to TRBJ1-1; D is perhaps TRBD1 (5 bases). This receptor was identified in a young man in good health. The source material was blood. The CDR3 reads CASRSWGTEAFF. CDR3 DNA sequence: TGTGCCAGCAGATCTTGGGGGACTGAAGCTTTCTTT.